Listed here are 7 T cell receptor beta chains from one sample, sequenced in a study of identical twins. TCRdb re-analysed the 5' RACE reads in MiXCR, keeping a single row per CDR3 protein. Of nearly 200,000 distinct CDR3 sequences in the sample, 15% to 20% were seen once. The sample was also linked to a second study, of T cells expressing NK-cell markers.

Sequencing input: CD8+ T cells sorted from blood. Receptors originate from a woman aged 18 to 35 in good health.

CDR3: CASSVGEGFDEAFF. The CDR3 bases are TGTGCCAGCAGCGTAGGGGAGGGATTCGATGAAGCTTTCTTT. The V and J genes are TRBV9 and TRBJ1-1; D gene unclear. From germline, CDR1 is SGDLS and CDR2 YYNGEE. The CDR3 is made up of 14 amino acids. V gave up 0 bases and J gave up 7 bases, with 13 bases separating them.

The chain carries TRBV6-1 and TRBJ2-2; 7 bases map to TRBD1. The junction had 9 bases not matched to a gene; V was cut back by 10 bases and J by 7 bases. The CDR3 covers 13 residues. Germline CDR1 is MNHNS and CDR2 is SASEGT. In DNA form, the CDR3 reads TGTGCCACCGCCGCCTCAGGGGGCGGGGAGCTGTTTTTT. Translating it yields CATAASGGGELFF.

A few counts support this clonotype. The chain uses TRBV2 and TRBJ2-3; D gene uncertain. There are 16 residues in the CDR3. Germline CDR1 SNHLY, CDR2 FYNNEI. V was pared by 5 bases and J by 1 base, with 16 bases between. Here the CDR3 reads CASSRFPLARTDTQYF. DNA for the CDR3: TGTGCCAGCAGTCGATTTCCGTTAGCTCGCACAGATACGCAGTATTTT.

V usage is TRBV7-2 and J usage is TRBJ2-7; D gene uncertain. The CDR3 contains 14 residues. V lost 2 bases and J 2 bases, leaving 10 bases between the germline ends. Germline V gene lookup returns CDR1 SGHTA and CDR2 FQGNSA. CDR3 sequence reads: CASSLNLGAYEQYF. DNA for the CDR3: TGTGCCAGCAGCTTAAACCTCGGCGCCTACGAGCAGTACTTC.

The rearrangement uses TRBV20-1 and TRBJ2-7; 8 bases match TRBD2. CDR1 and CDR2 from the germline V gene are DFQATT and SNEGSKA (reference sequence). V was clipped by 0 bases and J by 3 bases; unmatched bases: 4. The CDR3 spans 14 residues. The CDR3, as DNA: TGCAGTGCTAGAGATATAGCGGGGTTCTACGAGCAGTACTTC. It codes for CSARDIAGFYEQYF.

The rearrangement links TRBV7-6 to TRBJ1-2; TRBD1 is a possible D gene (5 bases). The CDR3 contains 13 residues. Trimming removed 5 bases at V and 8 bases at J, with 15 bases between. Germline V gene sequence: CDR1 SGHVS, CDR2 FNYEAQ. The CDR3 is CASSLPGLSGYTF. CDR3 nucleotides: TGTGCCAGCAGCCTACCGGGGCTCAGCGGCTACACCTTC.

This clonotype was found a few times. The V gene is TRBV20-1, the J gene TRBJ2-1; perhaps TRBD2 as D (6 bases). The V end was cut by 8 bases, the J end by 4 bases, with 15 bases between. This CDR3 is built from 13 residues. The V gene's germline CDR1 is DFQATT and CDR2 SNEGSKA (reference sequence). DNA of the CDR3: TGCAGTACGGCGGGACCCAATTACAATGAGCAGTTCTTC. Its translation is CSTAGPNYNEQFF.